The sequence of this T cell receptor beta chain was determined in a study of neoadjuvant anti-PD-1 for oral cavity cancer. On the study more broadly: Patients without progression received a fourth nivolumab dose around day 43, then surgical resection on days 50-56.

Generated by immunoSEQ multiplex PCR, the TCRdb table keeps only in-frame clones and is missing some. The profile shows 40,000 to 50,000 clones, approximately 80% of them singletons. Trimming took 5 bases from V and 7 from J, leaving 20 bases between them. The CDR3 consists of 16 residues. Germline CDR1 SGHTA, CDR2 FQGNSA. Time point here: after neoadjuvant nivolumab, at surgical resection. Study outcomes and limitations: Higher pretreatment blood Treg/Th17 ratios correlated with higher pretreatment blood and lower post-treatment tumor TCRbeta clonality.

About this clone: What it recognizes is unknown.

V usage is TRBV7-2 and J usage is TRBJ2-2; tentative D call: TRBD1 (6 bases). The sample here was PBMCs, taken after nivolumab (anti-PD-1) treatment. This TCR was sampled from a person aged 40 to 85 with oral cavity squamous cell carcinoma. In nucleotides, the CDR3 is TGTGCCAGCAGCCTCCTGACAGGCGGGCAGGGCGGGGAGCTGTTTTTT. Protein product: CASSLLTGGQGGELFF.